This passage covers 3 T cell receptor beta chains from one sample sequenced in a study of early T cells in non-severe SARS-CoV-2 infection. TCRdb used MiXCR to reprocess the 5' RACE reads, holding one entry per CDR3 protein. The sample has around 60,000 distinct CDR3 sequences, around 13% seen once. The sample taken for sequencing was whole blood. The receptors here all came from an adult who was a healthcare worker with PCR-confirmed SARS-CoV-2 infection or an uninfected control (not recorded which).

V and J are TRBV5-4 and TRBJ1-2; 7 nucleotides agree with TRBD1. The germline gives CDR1 SGHNT, CDR2 YYREEE (reference sequence). V shed 3 bases and J 4 bases; nucleotides not matched to a gene: 3. This CDR3 region has 13 residues. The CDR3 protein is CASSSGQIYGYTF. DNA for the CDR3: TGTGCCAGCAGCTCGGGACAGATCTATGGCTACACCTTC.

V is TRBV6-1 and J is TRBJ2-5; 9 nucleotides line up with TRBD1. V shed 5 bases, J shed 4 bases, and the junction held 8 bases outside the gene matches. Germline V gene sequence: CDR1 MNHNS, CDR2 SASEGT. This CDR3 region has 15 residues. The CDR3 nucleotides read TGTGCCAGCAGTTCCTCTACAGGGGGCACAGAGACCCAGTACTTC. Translated: CASSSSTGGTETQYF.

By proportion, this clonotype is medium-sized. The rearrangement joins TRBV6-2 or TRBV6-3 to TRBJ2-7; D is ambiguous. The CDR3 runs 14 residues. V was pared by 2 bases and J by 0 bases, with 8 bases between. Germline loops: CDR1 MNHEY, CDR2 SVGEGT. In DNA form, the CDR3 reads TGTGCCAGCAGTTACGACGTGAACTCCTACGAGCAGTACTTC. It yields the protein CASSYDVNSYEQYF.